This T cell receptor (beta chain) was documented in a study of cytomegalovirus exposure and HLA in healthy donors. Study-wide findings and caveats: An analysis that was carried out later associated 16,951 TCR beta sequences with HLA alleles at 0.05 false discovery rate.

About this clone: Its antigen is still unknown.

Use of 60 Vbeta and 13 Jbeta primers characterized the PCR. Data came from immunoSEQ multiplex PCR; TCRdb stores just in-frame clones and leaves some out. The sample contains roughly 100,000 clones, about 81% of which appear only once. From germline, CDR1 is LNHDA and CDR2 SQIVND (reference sequence). V lost 3 bases and J 1 base, leaving 9 bases between the germline ends. This CDR3 is built from 15 residues. The donors, nominally healthy at sampling, likely had unrecorded immune exposures. The V call is TRBV19, the J call TRBJ2-2, with D perhaps TRBD1 (5 bases). The sample taken for sequencing was PBMCs. The receptor's source is a young man in good health and CMV-seronegative. Written as DNA, the CDR3 is TGTGCCAGTAGTATTGGGCAGGGGAACACCGGGGAGCTGTTTTTT. Protein sequence: CASSIGQGNTGELFF.